Following are 10 T cell receptor beta chains from one sample sequenced in a study of blood T cell repertoires in COVID-19. TCRdb's table, derived via immunoSEQ multiplex PCR, lists solely in-frame clones and lacks some. The profile shows about 400,000 clones, just under 90% of them singletons. Sequencing was carried out using PBMCs or T cells enriched from blood (not recorded which). Receptor source: a woman aged 25-40 years who had recovered from COVID-19.

About this clone itself: This specimen includes other DNA sequences encoding the same CDR3. The rearrangement links TRBV7-9 to TRBJ1-1, with D uncertain. V was cut by 0 bases and J by 1 base, with 6 bases left in between. This CDR3 has 14 residues. Per germline, CDR1 SEHNR and CDR2 FQNEAQ (reference sequence). This CDR3 is CASSLARGNTEAFF. For the CDR3, the DNA is TGTGCCAGCAGCTTAGCTCGAGGGAACACTGAAGCTTTCTTT.

This clone is a singleton in its sample. The V and J genes are TRBV5-1 and TRBJ2-7; maybe TRBD1 (5 bases). Trimming stripped 0 bases from V and 6 bases from J, with 25 bases between. Looked up from germline, CDR1 is SGHRS and CDR2 is YFSETQ. This CDR3 has 18 residues. The CDR3 DNA sequence: TGCGCCAGCAGCTTGGTGTTTCACAGGACCAGACGGTCCGGCGAGCAGTACTTC. It codes for CASSLVFHRTRRSGEQYF.

The rearrangement joins TRBV7-3 to TRBJ2-1; TRBD2 matches 11 bases. The trim removed 5 bases at V and 0 bases at J, leaving 9 bases unmatched. CDR1 and CDR2 (germline): SGHTA, FQGTGA. The CDR3 has 18 amino acids. As DNA, the CDR3 is TGTGCCAGCAGCCCCCTGGGACTAGCGGTGAGCTCCTACAATGAGCAGTTCTTC. It translates to CASSPLGLAVSSYNEQFF.

This chain links TRBV5-1 with TRBJ1-6; 9 bases fit TRBD1. The CDR3 is made up of 14 amino acids. V shed 5 bases, J shed 10 bases, and the junction held 7 bases outside the gene matches. Germline lookup yields CDR1 SGHRS and CDR2 YFSETQ. The CDR3 DNA is TGCGCCAGCAGACCCGGGACAGGGCTGTCACCCCTCCACTTT. Encoded protein: CASRPGTGLSPLHF.

The V and J genes are TRBV3-1 (or the pseudogene TRBV3-2) and TRBJ2-1, with D unresolved. V was clipped by 3 bases and J by 4 bases, with 13 bases between them. The CDR3 is made up of 15 amino acids. The V gene's germline CDR1 is LGHDT and CDR2 YNNKEL (reference sequence). Here the CDR3 reads CASSQSPETYNEQFF. The CDR3 DNA reads as TGTGCCAGCAGCCAGTCTCCGGAGACGTACAATGAGCAGTTCTTC.

This rearrangement joins TRBV10-3 to TRBJ2-1; TRBD1 is a possible D gene (6 bases). The CDR3 contains 14 residues. Germline V lookup: CDR1 ENHRY, CDR2 SYGVKD. The V end was cut by 2 bases, the J end by 4 bases, with 9 bases between. The CDR3 sequence is CAISERQDYNEQFF. Here the CDR3 DNA reads TGTGCCATCAGTGAGAGACAGGATTACAATGAGCAGTTCTTC.

DNA for the CDR3: TGCGCCAGCAGCCAAGATTTACAGGCAGCGAACTATGGCTACACCTTC. Translated: CASSQDLQAANYGYTF. The chain uses TRBV4-3 and TRBJ1-2, with a possible D match to TRBD1 (5 bases). CDR1 and CDR2 (germline): LGHNA, YSLEER. Trimming stripped 0 bases from V and 2 bases from J, with 13 bases between. This CDR3 comprises 16 residues.

The chain is built from TRBV28 and TRBJ1-1; TRBD1 matches 9 bases. CDR3 size: 15 residues. The trim removed 6 bases at V and 6 bases at J, leaving 11 bases unmatched. CDR1 is MDHEN and CDR2 is SYDVKM in the germline V gene. Here the CDR3 reads CASREPGTGWPEAFF. CDR3 DNA sequence: TGTGCCAGCAGGGAGCCGGGGACAGGGTGGCCTGAAGCTTTCTTT.

Note on this clone: Other DNA sequences of this sample code for an identical CDR3. The rearrangement joins TRBV6-5 to TRBJ1-1, with 7 nucleotides matching TRBD1. CDR3 length: 12 residues. CDR1 is MNHEY and CDR2 is SVGAGI in the germline V gene. With 6 bases clipped from V and 5 bases from J, the junction kept 3 bases outside the gene matches. CDR3 in DNA: TGTGCCAGCAGGACAGGGAATACTGAAGCTTTCTTT. Amino acid sequence: CASRTGNTEAFF.

This rearrangement joins TRBV4-1 to TRBJ1-1; D ambiguous. This CDR3 contains 15 residues. CDR1 MGHRA and CDR2 YSYEKL come from the germline V gene. V dropped 2 bases and J dropped 1 base, with 11 bases sitting between them. CDR3 sequence reads: CASSQSLNSNTEAFF. Written as DNA, the CDR3 is TGCGCCAGCAGCCAATCCCTAAACTCGAACACTGAAGCTTTCTTT.